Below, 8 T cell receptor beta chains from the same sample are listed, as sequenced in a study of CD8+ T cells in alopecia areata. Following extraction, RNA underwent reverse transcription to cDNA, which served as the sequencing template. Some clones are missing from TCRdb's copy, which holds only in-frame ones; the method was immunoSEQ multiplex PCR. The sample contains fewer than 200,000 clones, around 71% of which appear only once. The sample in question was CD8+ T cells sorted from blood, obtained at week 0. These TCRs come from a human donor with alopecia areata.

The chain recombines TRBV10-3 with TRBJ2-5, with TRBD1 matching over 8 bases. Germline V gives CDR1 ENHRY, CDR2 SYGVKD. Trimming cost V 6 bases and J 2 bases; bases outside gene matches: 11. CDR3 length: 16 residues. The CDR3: CAIREEPGTGQETQYF. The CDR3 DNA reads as TGTGCCATCAGAGAAGAACCCGGGACAGGTCAAGAGACCCAGTACTTC.

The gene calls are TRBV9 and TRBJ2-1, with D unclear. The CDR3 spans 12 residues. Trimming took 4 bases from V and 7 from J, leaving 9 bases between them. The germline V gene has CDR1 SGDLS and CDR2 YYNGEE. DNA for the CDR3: TGTGCCAGCAGCTTAGGGTGGAATGAGCAGTTCTTC. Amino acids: CASSLGWNEQFF.

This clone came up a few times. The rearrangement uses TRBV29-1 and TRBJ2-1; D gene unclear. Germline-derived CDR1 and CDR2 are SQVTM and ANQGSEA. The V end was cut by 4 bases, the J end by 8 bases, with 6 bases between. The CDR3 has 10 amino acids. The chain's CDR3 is CSVVLDEQFF. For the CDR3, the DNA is TGCAGCGTTGTGCTGGATGAGCAGTTCTTC.

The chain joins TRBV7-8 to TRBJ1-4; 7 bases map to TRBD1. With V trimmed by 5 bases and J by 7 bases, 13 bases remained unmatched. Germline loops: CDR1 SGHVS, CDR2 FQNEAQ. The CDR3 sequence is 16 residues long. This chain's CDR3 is CASSPIRQGGTEKLFF. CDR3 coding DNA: TGTGCCAGCAGCCCCATCCGACAGGGAGGCACTGAAAAACTGTTTTTT.

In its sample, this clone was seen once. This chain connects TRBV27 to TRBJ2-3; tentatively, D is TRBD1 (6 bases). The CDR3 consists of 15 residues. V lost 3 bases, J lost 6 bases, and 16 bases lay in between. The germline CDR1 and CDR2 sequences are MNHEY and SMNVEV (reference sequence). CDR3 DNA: TGTGCCAGCAGTTTCCGCGGACAGCGTCGTGATACGCAGTATTTT. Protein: CASSFRGQRRDTQYF.

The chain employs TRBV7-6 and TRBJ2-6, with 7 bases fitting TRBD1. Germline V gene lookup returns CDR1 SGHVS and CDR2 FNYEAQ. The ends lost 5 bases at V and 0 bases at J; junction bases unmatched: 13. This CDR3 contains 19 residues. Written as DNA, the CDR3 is TGTGCCAGCAGCCGACAGGGTTCGACTGCAATCTCTGGGGCCAACGTCCTGACTTTC. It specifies CASSRQGSTAISGANVLTF.

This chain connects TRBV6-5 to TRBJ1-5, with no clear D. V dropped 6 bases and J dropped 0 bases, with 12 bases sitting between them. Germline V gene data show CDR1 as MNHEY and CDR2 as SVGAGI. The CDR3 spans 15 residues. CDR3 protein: CASRPRGDSNQPQHF. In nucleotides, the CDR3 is TGTGCCAGCAGACCCCGCGGGGATAGCAATCAGCCCCAGCATTTT.

CDR3 nucleotide sequence: TGTGCCTGGAGTGCCCAGGGCAATCAGCCCCAGCATTTT. Residues: CAWSAQGNQPQHF. V is TRBV30 and J is TRBJ1-5; D unclear. This CDR3 has 13 residues. With 1 base removed from V and 2 bases from J, the gap between germline ends came to 6 bases. Germline V gene lookup returns CDR1 GTSNPN and CDR2 SVGIG (reference sequence).